A selection of T cell receptor beta chains follows, all from one sample in a study of blood T cell repertoires in COVID-19. TCRdb keeps only in-frame clones here, not all; method: immunoSEQ multiplex PCR. The data contain 250,000 to 350,000 clones, around 84% of them singletons. The sample was peripheral blood. The origin of the receptors is a human donor with COVID-19, enrolled during active disease. The donor label of this sample is uncertain. Each CDR3 is given with its conserved first and last residue. Each record gives: J gene, D gene, clone size, V gene, CDR3 DNA, CDR3 protein. A D gene is named only where the DNA matches it firmly. Where a row states a size, it is once, few, many or the class of an expanded clone; other rows omit it.

J: TRBJ2-7; D: TRBD1; size: NA; V: TRBV30; DNA: TGTGCCTGGACCTCGGACAGGGGGTACGAGCAGTACTTC; CDR3: CAWTSDRGYEQYF
J: TRBJ1-1; D: NA; size: NA; V: TRBV15; DNA: TGTGCCACCAGCCGGGGAGGGGCCGGCTCTGAAGCTTTCTTT; CDR3: CATSRGGAGSEAFF
J: TRBJ2-7; D: TRBD2; size: NA; V: TRBV11-2; DNA: TGTGCCAGCAGCTTAGATGCGGGAGCGTTATACGAGCAGTACTTC; CDR3: CASSLDAGALYEQYF
J: TRBJ2-7; D: TRBD2; size: NA; V: TRBV3-1/TRBV3-2; DNA: TGTGCCAGCAGTCGGACTAGCGGAGGGTTCTACGAGCAGTACTTC; CDR3: CASSRTSGGFYEQYF
J: TRBJ1-1; D: TRBD1; size: few; V: TRBV3-1/TRBV3-2; DNA: TGTGCCAGCAGCCAAGTCCCGGACAGGGTCACTGAAGCTTTCTTT; CDR3: CASSQVPDRVTEAFF
J: TRBJ1-2; D: TRBD1; size: few; V: TRBV7-8; DNA: TGTGCCAGCAGCGTCGGGACAGGTGGAAAAACTACTTTC; CDR3: CASSVGTGGKTTF
J: TRBJ2-7; D: TRBD2; size: NA; V: TRBV11-2; DNA: TGTGCCAGCAGTCTAAAGGCTAGCGGGCCCTACGAGCAGTACTTC; CDR3: CASSLKASGPYEQYF
J: TRBJ1-4; D: TRBD1; size: NA; V: TRBV3-1/TRBV3-2; DNA: TGTGCCAGCAGCCACTGGGACAGCCGAGACGAAAAACTGTTTTTT; CDR3: CASSHWDSRDEKLFF
J: TRBJ2-2; D: TRBD2; size: once; V: TRBV9; DNA: TGTGCCAGCAGCGTAGTTGGGGGGACTATCAGCACCGGGGAGCTGTTTTTT; CDR3: CASSVVGGTISTGELFF
J: TRBJ1-1; D: NA; size: NA; V: TRBV3-1/TRBV3-2; DNA: TGTGCCAGCAGCCAACGGGTCAGCGGCACTGAAGCTTTCTTT; CDR3: CASSQRVSGTEAFF
J: TRBJ1-2; D: TRBD1; size: NA; V: TRBV28; DNA: TGTGCCATCCCCAGGGGAGTTCTCCACAGGGGACGGGAGGGCGGCTACACCTTC; CDR3: CAIPRGVLHRGREGGYTF
J: TRBJ2-3; D: NA; size: NA; V: TRBV2; DNA: TGTGCCAGCATGAAGTGGAGAAACACAGATACGCAGTATTTT; CDR3: CASMKWRNTDTQYF
J: TRBJ1-1; D: TRBD1; size: NA; V: TRBV10-3; DNA: TGTGCCATCAGTGCCGGACAGGGACTGAGCACTGAAGCTTTCTTT; CDR3: CAISAGQGLSTEAFF
J: TRBJ1-4; D: NA; size: once; V: TRBV11-2; DNA: TGTGCCAGCAGCTTAAGAGGGAGTCCGGCGGGGGCGACTAATGAAAAACTGTTTTTT; CDR3: CASSLRGSPAGATNEKLFF
J: TRBJ2-1; D: TRBD2; size: once; V: TRBV3-1/TRBV3-2; DNA: TGTGCCAGCAGCCAAGGTTCGGGAGGGCCGGGGAATGAGCAGTTCTTC; CDR3: CASSQGSGGPGNEQFF
J: TRBJ2-7; D: NA; size: NA; V: TRBV28; DNA: TGTGCCAGCAGTCCCTCGCCGGCACTAGCTGCATCGTACGAGCAGTACTTC; CDR3: CASSPSPALAASYEQYF
J: TRBJ2-7; D: TRBD2; size: NA; V: TRBV19; DNA: TGTGCCAGTAGTATAGCGGCGGGAGGTATATACGAGCAGTACTTC; CDR3: CASSIAAGGIYEQYF
J: TRBJ2-1; D: TRBD2; size: NA; V: TRBV5-1; DNA: TGCGCCAGCAGCTTGGGCGTACTAGCGGGAGGTTCAGGCAATGAGCAGTTCTTC; CDR3: CASSLGVLAGGSGNEQFF
J: TRBJ2-1; D: TRBD2; size: NA; V: TRBV7-2; DNA: TGTGCCAGCAGCCAAACCCTAGCGGGAGGGCCGTATGAGCAGTTCTTC; CDR3: CASSQTLAGGPYEQFF
J: TRBJ2-1; D: TRBD1; size: NA; V: TRBV6-2/TRBV6-3; DNA: TGTGCCAGCAGTGACAACGACAGGGGGGGTCTCAATGAGCAGTTCTTC; CDR3: CASSDNDRGGLNEQFF
J: TRBJ1-1; D: NA; size: NA; V: TRBV3-1/TRBV3-2; DNA: TGTGCCAGCAGCCAAGATCGTGGCAGGGTTTCCACTGAAGCTTTCTTT; CDR3: CASSQDRGRVSTEAFF
J: TRBJ1-1; D: TRBD1; size: many; V: TRBV28; DNA: TGTGCCAGCAGATACCCCCCCGGACAGGCTCGAGCCCCGAACACTGAAGCTTTCTTT; CDR3: CASRYPPGQARAPNTEAFF
J: TRBJ1-6; D: NA; size: few; V: TRBV5-6; DNA: TGTGCCAGCAGCGGGGGCACGGGGGGATATAATTCACCCCTCCACTTT; CDR3: CASSGGTGGYNSPLHF
J: TRBJ1-3; D: NA; size: NA; V: TRBV30; DNA: TGTGCCTGGAGTGTCCCCCCAGGGCGAAACACCATATATTTT; CDR3: CAWSVPPGRNTIYF
J: TRBJ1-5; D: NA; size: NA; V: TRBV27; DNA: TGTGCCAGCAGTCCTACTTATAGCAATCAGCCCCAGCATTTT; CDR3: CASSPTYSNQPQHF